These 3 T cell receptor beta chains were sequenced from one sample in a study of blood T cell repertoires in COVID-19. Here immunoSEQ multiplex PCR was the method, and the copy in TCRdb shows in-frame clones only, minus some. The sample records approximately 300,000 clones, under 85% being singletons. The sample was peripheral blood. Receptors were obtained from a human donor with COVID-19, enrolled during active disease. The donor label of this sample is uncertain.

The chain uses TRBV11-2 and TRBJ2-7, with TRBD2 identical over 9 bases. The CDR3 totals 14 residues. With 2 bases clipped from V and 6 bases from J, the junction kept 5 bases outside the gene matches. Germline V CDR1 and CDR2: SGHAT, FQNNGV. CDR3 amino acids: CASSLISGRGEQYF. The CDR3 DNA reads TGTGCCAGCAGCTTAATTAGCGGGAGAGGCGAGCAGTACTTC. The full variable domain, in which reference TRBV11-2 and TRBJ2-7 provide the parts outside the CDR3, is EAGVAQSPRYKIIEKRQSVAFWCNPISGHATLYWYQQILGQGPKLLIQFQNNGVVDDSQLPKDRFSAERLKGVDSTLKIQPAKLEDSAVYLCASSLISGRGEQYFGPGTRLTVT.

Here the CDR3 reads CASSLFDIGGTGKEVQYF. CDR3 nucleotides: TGTGCCAGCAGTTTATTCGATATCGGGGGGACAGGGAAAGAAGTGCAGTACTTC. The chain recombines TRBV27 with TRBJ2-7; 9 positions agree with TRBD1. Germline V lookup: CDR1 MNHEY, CDR2 SMNVEV (reference sequence). The CDR3 consists of 18 residues. Trimming took 1 base from V and 9 from J; bases not matched to a gene: 19.

This clone has just a few counts. The chain uses TRBV30 and TRBJ2-7, with TRBD2 as a possible D gene (6 bases). V was shortened by 3 bases and J by 4 bases, with 13 bases between the two germline ends. This CDR3 contains 13 residues. Germline CDR1 and CDR2: GTSNPN and SVGIG (reference sequence). CDR3 nucleotide sequence: TGTGCCTGGAGCACGACTAGTCCGTACGAGCAGTACTTC. The encoded protein is CAWSTTSPYEQYF.